This TCR beta chain was sequenced during a study of T cells in localized non-small cell lung cancer. General study results and limits: Adjacent lung held a median around 60 of the top 100 tumor clones. Only one tumor region was sequenced, so heterogeneity remains possible.

Details on this clone: The target antigen is unknown.

Measured with immunoSEQ multiplex PCR; TCRdb has only the in-frame clones, and not every one. The sample has 1,500 to 2,000 clones, roughly a fifth seen once. The CDR3 is made up of 18 amino acids. Germline CDR1 LNHDA, CDR2 SQIVND (reference sequence). The J segment lost 0 bases and the V segment lost 3 bases, leaving 9 bases of the junction unmatched. This receptor was identified in a man aged 35 to 69 with stage I lung adenocarcinoma. This chain uses TRBV19 with TRBJ2-7; the match to TRBD2 covers 12 bases. Sample: normal lung tissue next to the tumor, taken before any cancer treatment. This CDR3 reads CASSISGTSGFYSYEQYF. In DNA form, the CDR3 reads TGTGCCAGTAGTATCTCCGGGACTAGCGGGTTTTACTCCTACGAGCAGTACTTC. The entire variable domain, with the rest obtained from reference TRBV19 and TRBJ2-7, is as follows: DGGITQSPKYLFRKEGQNVTLSCEQNLNHDAMYWYRQDPGQGLRLIYYSQIVNDFQKGDIAEGYSVSREKKESFPLTVTSAQKNPTAFYLCASSISGTSGFYSYEQYFGPGTRLTVT.